This TCR beta chain was sequenced for a study of blood T cell repertoires in COVID-19. On the study more broadly: The United States, Italy and Spain provided the acute and convalescent COVID-19 samples. Sources were T cells, B-cell-depleted T cells, or PBMCs; the material itself was cDNA or gDNA.

Per germline, CDR1 SGDLS and CDR2 YYNGEE. The CDR3 loop spans 15 amino acids. V lost 0 bases and J 5 bases, leaving 13 bases between the germline ends. Seattle cases were enrolled at active infection and followed longitudinally. In the source study's methods: It was from reference gene primer amplification that nucleated cell counts were estimated. The assay was immunoSEQ multiplex PCR, and TCRdb's table has in-frame clones only and misses some. From that table come the V and J calls and clone size; the DNA was used to work out D and trimming. The sample holds roughly 150,000 clones; roughly 93% are singletons and the top ten take about 5%.

The sequence was obtained from a man aged 18 to 30 with COVID-19, enrolled during active disease. The sample taken for sequencing was peripheral blood. The chain links TRBV9 to TRBJ2-3, with D possibly being TRBD2 (6 bases). The CDR3 region is CASSVVGGVRDTQYF. CDR3 DNA: TGTGCCAGCAGCGTAGTCGGGGGAGTCAGAGATACGCAGTATTTT.